A selection of T cell receptor beta chains follows, all from one sample in a study of shared clonotypes between healthy human individuals. Sequencing used immunoSEQ multiplex PCR; TCRdb keeps in-frame clones, though not all of them. The sample has roughly 2,000,000 clones, about 94% seen once. Material for sequencing was naive CD8+ T cells from PBMCs. All receptors come from a young man in good health. Some clones in this sample may be carry-over from other donors' samples. The CDR3 runs from the conserved cysteine through the conserved F or W. Fields, in order: D gene, clone size, J gene, V gene, CDR3 DNA, CDR3 protein. A D gene is named only where the DNA matches it firmly. Only some rows state a clone size, as once, few, many or a class for expanded clones.

D gene: TRBD2
clone size: .
J gene: TRBJ2-7
V gene: TRBV27
CDR3 DNA: TGTGCCAGCAGTTTGGGAGGGGTAGGCGAGCAGTACTTC
CDR3 protein: CASSLGGVGEQYF

D gene: .
clone size: .
J gene: TRBJ1-5
V gene: TRBV19
CDR3 DNA: TGTGCCAGTAGTATAGTGGGTTCGAGCAATCAGCCCCAGCATTTT
CDR3 protein: CASSIVGSSNQPQHF

D gene: .
clone size: .
J gene: TRBJ2-7
V gene: TRBV5-1
CDR3 DNA: TGCGCCAGCAGCCTTGCGGGCAGGGCCTACGAGCAGTACTTC
CDR3 protein: CASSLAGRAYEQYF

D gene: TRBD2
clone size: .
J gene: TRBJ2-2
V gene: TRBV28
CDR3 DNA: TGTGCCAGCAGTTTAAATGGGCCGGGGGGAACCACCGGGGAGCTGTTTTTT
CDR3 protein: CASSLNGPGGTTGELFF

D gene: .
clone size: .
J gene: TRBJ2-3
V gene: TRBV7-8
CDR3 DNA: TGTGCCAGCAGCTTAAGCACAGATACGCAGTATTTT
CDR3 protein: CASSLSTDTQYF

D gene: .
clone size: .
J gene: TRBJ2-4
V gene: TRBV27
CDR3 DNA: TGTGCCAGCAGGGCTCTTAGGGGCGCGATAAACATTCAGTACTTC
CDR3 protein: CASRALRGAINIQYF

D gene: .
clone size: once
J gene: TRBJ2-7
V gene: TRBV28
CDR3 DNA: TGTGCCAGGGTTCCGGGAAGGGACTACGAGCAGTACTTC
CDR3 protein: CARVPGRDYEQYF

D gene: .
clone size: once
J gene: TRBJ2-3
V gene: TRBV7-3
CDR3 DNA: TGTGCCAGCAGCTCACCCTTTATTTCAGGAGCCCCAGATACGCAGTATTTT
CDR3 protein: CASSSPFISGAPDTQYF

D gene: .
clone size: .
J gene: TRBJ2-3
V gene: TRBV6-6
CDR3 DNA: TGTGCCAGCAGCCATCTGGGGCCGTGGGGCCAGGGCGGGCAGTATTTT
CDR3 protein: CASSHLGPWGQGGQYF

D gene: .
clone size: .
J gene: TRBJ1-2
V gene: TRBV27
CDR3 DNA: TGTGCCAGCAGTTTATTCCGGGGGGCTGATGGCTACACCTTC
CDR3 protein: CASSLFRGADGYTF

D gene: .
clone size: .
J gene: TRBJ2-3
V gene: TRBV18
CDR3 DNA: TGTGCCAGCTCCAACCCAGTGAGGGAGATAGGCACAGATACGCAGTATTTT
CDR3 protein: CASSNPVREIGTDTQYF

D gene: TRBD2
clone size: .
J gene: TRBJ2-5
V gene: TRBV11-2
CDR3 DNA: TGTGCCAGCAGCCTTCTCGCGGGGGTACAAGAGACCCAGTACTTC
CDR3 protein: CASSLLAGVQETQYF

D gene: TRBD2
clone size: .
J gene: TRBJ2-5
V gene: TRBV4-1
CDR3 DNA: TGCGCCAGCAGCCAAGAAGGTCTGCAGCGGGGGGACCAAGAGACCCAGTACTTC
CDR3 protein: CASSQEGLQRGDQETQYF

D gene: .
clone size: .
J gene: TRBJ2-7
V gene: TRBV7-8
CDR3 DNA: TGTGCCAGCAGCTTAGGGATGGGAGAGTGGGAGCAGTACTTC
CDR3 protein: CASSLGMGEWEQYF

D gene: .
clone size: .
J gene: TRBJ1-5
V gene: TRBV19
CDR3 DNA: TGTGCCAGTAGTATAGCGCAGTCCAATCAGCCCCAGCATTTT
CDR3 protein: CASSIAQSNQPQHF

D gene: .
clone size: .
J gene: TRBJ2-7
V gene: TRBV6-5
CDR3 DNA: TGTGCCAGCAGTTACTCTGGCAGGGACAAGTACGAGCAGTACTTC
CDR3 protein: CASSYSGRDKYEQYF

D gene: TRBD2
clone size: .
J gene: TRBJ2-3
V gene: TRBV11-2
CDR3 DNA: TGTGCCAGCAGCCCCGCCCCGGGAGGCCCGGCAGATACGCAGTATTTT
CDR3 protein: CASSPAPGGPADTQYF

D gene: TRBD1
clone size: .
J gene: TRBJ2-7
V gene: TRBV7-6
CDR3 DNA: TGTGCCAGCAGCCGGGACAGGGGGTCCTACGAGCAGTACTTC
CDR3 protein: CASSRDRGSYEQYF

D gene: TRBD1
clone size: once
J gene: TRBJ2-4
V gene: TRBV18
CDR3 DNA: TGTGCCAGCTCCCCCTCCTGGGACAGGGAACCCAAAAACATTCAGTACTTC
CDR3 protein: CASSPSWDREPKNIQYF

D gene: .
clone size: .
J gene: TRBJ2-5
V gene: TRBV27
CDR3 DNA: TGTGCGGCGGGGCGAGAGACCCAGTACTTC
CDR3 protein: CAAGRETQYF

D gene: TRBD2
clone size: .
J gene: TRBJ2-3
V gene: TRBV7-6
CDR3 DNA: TGTGCCAGCAGCCGACTAGCGGGAGGGCCCGATACGCAGTATTTT
CDR3 protein: CASSRLAGGPDTQYF

D gene: .
clone size: .
J gene: TRBJ1-5
V gene: TRBV9
CDR3 DNA: TGTGCCAGCAGCGTAGACGGGGGGAGCAATCAGCCCCAGCATTTT
CDR3 protein: CASSVDGGSNQPQHF

D gene: TRBD1
clone size: .
J gene: TRBJ2-7
V gene: TRBV4-1
CDR3 DNA: TGCGCCAGCAGCCAAGATCCCCGACAGGGCAAAACCTACGAGCAGTACTTC
CDR3 protein: CASSQDPRQGKTYEQYF

D gene: .
clone size: .
J gene: TRBJ2-7
V gene: TRBV7-6
CDR3 DNA: TGTGCCAGCAGCTGGGCGGTAAGCTCCTACGAGCAGTACTTC
CDR3 protein: CASSWAVSSYEQYF

D gene: TRBD2
clone size: .
J gene: TRBJ2-2
V gene: TRBV5-1
CDR3 DNA: TGCGCCAGCAGCTTGGCCTGGACTAGCGGACCCGGGGAGCTGTTTTTT
CDR3 protein: CASSLAWTSGPGELFF

D gene: .
clone size: .
J gene: TRBJ2-1
V gene: TRBV9
CDR3 DNA: TGTGCCAGCAGCGTAGCGGGTTTGGGAGATGAGCAGTTCTTC
CDR3 protein: CASSVAGLGDEQFF

D gene: .
clone size: .
J gene: TRBJ2-3
V gene: TRBV2
CDR3 DNA: TGTGCCAGCAGTGACCCTCAGGGAGTATTAGGCACAGATACGCAGTATTTT
CDR3 protein: CASSDPQGVLGTDTQYF

D gene: .
clone size: .
J gene: TRBJ1-1
V gene: TRBV10-3
CDR3 DNA: TGTGCCATCAGTGAATTTAAAATGAACACTGAAGCTTTCTTT
CDR3 protein: CAISEFKMNTEAFF

D gene: .
clone size: .
J gene: TRBJ1-5
V gene: TRBV27
CDR3 DNA: TGTGCCAGCAGTTTCGTCCGGGCCCAGCCCCAGCATTTT
CDR3 protein: CASSFVRAQPQHF

D gene: TRBD2
clone size: .
J gene: TRBJ2-7
V gene: TRBV7-8
CDR3 DNA: TGTGCCAGCAGACTAGCGGGAGTCCCCTCCTACGAGCAGTACTTC
CDR3 protein: CASRLAGVPSYEQYF

D gene: TRBD1
clone size: .
J gene: TRBJ2-7
V gene: TRBV5-1
CDR3 DNA: TGCGCCAGCAGCTGGACAGGGGGAAGCTACGAGCAGTACTTC
CDR3 protein: CASSWTGGSYEQYF

D gene: .
clone size: once
J gene: TRBJ2-2
V gene: TRBV27
CDR3 DNA: TGTGCCAGCAGTTTGAAAGCCACCGGGGAGCTGTTTTTT
CDR3 protein: CASSLKATGELFF

D gene: .
clone size: .
J gene: TRBJ1-4
V gene: TRBV4-1
CDR3 DNA: TGCGCCAGCAGCCAAGGCCGGGTACTTAATGAAAAACTGTTTTTT
CDR3 protein: CASSQGRVLNEKLFF

D gene: .
clone size: .
J gene: TRBJ1-5
V gene: TRBV19
CDR3 DNA: TGTGCCAGTAGTATAGAGTTCGCACAGGGATTTGGTCAGCCCCAGCATTTT
CDR3 protein: CASSIEFAQGFGQPQHF

D gene: .
clone size: .
J gene: TRBJ2-1
V gene: TRBV7-9
CDR3 DNA: TGTGCCAGCTGGGGGGAGTTGGATTTACAAGCGTTCTTC
CDR3 protein: CASWGELDLQAFF

D gene: .
clone size: .
J gene: TRBJ2-3
V gene: TRBV7-8
CDR3 DNA: TGTGCCAGCAGCTTATCTAGTCGGTACACAGATACGCAGTATTTT
CDR3 protein: CASSLSSRYTDTQYF

D gene: TRBD2
clone size: .
J gene: TRBJ2-6
V gene: TRBV4-1
CDR3 DNA: TGCGCCAGCAGCCAAGGGGGAAGGGGCCTAGCGGACTTCTCTGGGGCCAACGTCCTGACTTTC
CDR3 protein: CASSQGGRGLADFSGANVLTF